The clone carrying this T cell receptor beta chain occurred many times. The sample originates from a study of T cells in Graves' hyperthyroidism and ophthalmopathy. Per the germline V gene, CDR1 is KGHSH and CDR2 is LQKENI. This CDR3 comprises 13 residues. Trimming took 3 bases from V and 8 from J, leaving 13 bases between them. Amplification of TCR beta CDR3 regions was performed using RNA transcripts as template. The HTBI primer set served for first-round RT-PCR of the TCR CDR3. TCRdb re-analysed the multiplex PCR reads in MiXCR, keeping a single row per CDR3 protein. This table has roughly 290,000 distinct CDR3 sequences, roughly 13% appearing once.

The chain recombines TRBV18 with TRBJ1-2; D gene ambiguous. Sequencing was performed on blood. The clonotype comes from a woman between 35 and 50 years old with Graves' hyperthyroidism. CDR3 sequence: CASSPIIGDGYTF. The CDR3 bases are TGTGCCAGCTCACCCATAATAGGTGACGGCTACACCTTC.